This T cell receptor beta chain was sequenced in a study of T-cell memory formation after mild COVID-19. TCRdb fed the 5' RACE reads into MiXCR, producing one record per CDR3 protein. The sample carries hundreds of thousands of distinct CDR3 sequences, more than 15% recorded once. The CDR3 has 15 amino acids. The germline V gene has CDR1 SEHNR and CDR2 FQNEAQ (reference sequence). V shed 2 bases and J shed 4 bases, with 11 bases lying between them. The TCR was taken from an adult woman who had mild COVID-19 (a few samples of this study predate the infection). Cell type and time point are not known. J is TRBJ1-4 and V is TRBV7-9, with D uncertain. Sequenced sample: PBMCs or a T cell subset sorted from them (not recorded which). The CDR3 loop reads CASSLPTRVNEKLFF. DNA for the CDR3: TGTGCCAGCAGCTTACCCACGAGGGTTAATGAAAAACTGTTTTTT.